Presented here are 25 T cell receptor beta chains from one specimen sequenced in a study of cytomegalovirus exposure and HLA in healthy donors (dated by TCRdb to the late 2010s). The method was the immunoSEQ multiplex PCR assay. The multiplex PCR relied on a mix of 60 forward primers for TCR Vbeta segments and 13 reverse primers for TCR Jbeta segments. TCRdb provides this immuneACCESS table in a form limited to in-frame rearrangements. Some clones are lacking; in checked studies, under half of them reflect an unresolved V gene, and why the rest are absent is not known. The sample records more than 95,000 clones, around 82% of which are singletons. The top ten clonotypes cover approximately 1.2% of the sample. The specimen was PBMCs. The receptor source for this set is a female donor in good health and CMV-seronegative.

V usage is TRBV11-2 and J usage is TRBJ2-1, with 12 bases that match TRBD2. Trimming removed 6 bases from V and 8 bases from J; junction bases left unmatched: 8. Germline lookup yields CDR1 SGHAT and CDR2 FQNNGV. The CDR3 has 15 amino acids. The CDR3 nucleotides are TGTGCCAGCAGATTAAGACTAGCGGGGGATTATGAGCAGTTCTTC. Its translation is CASRLRLAGDYEQFF.

Only a few counts were recorded for this clone. The chain combines TRBV6-1 with TRBJ2-1; no clear D gene. CDR3 length: 12 amino acids. Between the trimmed V and J ends, which lost 2 bases and 9 bases, there was a span of 8 bases. CDR1 is MNHNS, CDR2 SASEGT, per germline. The CDR3 loop reads CASSEYVPEQFF. As DNA, the CDR3 is TGTGCCAGCAGTGAATATGTCCCTGAGCAGTTCTTC.

The chain combines TRBV6-5 with TRBJ1-4, with D possibly being TRBD1 (6 bases). V was cut by 2 bases and J by 4 bases, with 14 bases left in between. CDR3 size: 16 residues. The germline CDR1 and CDR2 sequences are MNHEY and SVGAGI. CDR3 loop: CASSYDISGDNEKLFF. CDR3 nucleotides: TGTGCCAGCAGTTACGATATTTCAGGGGATAATGAAAAACTGTTTTTT.

The V call is TRBV27, the J call TRBJ1-1, with D possibly being TRBD1 (5 bases). Germline V gene lookup returns CDR1 MNHEY and CDR2 SMNVEV (reference sequence). The V end was cut by 5 bases, the J end by 3 bases, with 16 bases between. The CDR3 spans 15 residues. CDR3 region: CASSPRVPGDTEAFF. For the CDR3, the DNA is TGTGCCAGCAGTCCCAGGGTACCGGGGGACACTGAAGCTTTCTTT.

The V gene is TRBV5-4, the J gene TRBJ1-1; unclear D gene. CDR3 length equals 14 residues. With 2 bases removed from V and 3 bases from J, the gap between germline ends came to 11 bases. Looked up from germline, CDR1 is SGHNT and CDR2 is YYREEE (reference sequence). CDR3 nucleotides: TGTGCCAGCAGCTTACCGGGGAAGGACACTGAAGCTTTCTTT. This gives the protein CASSLPGKDTEAFF.

This chain links TRBV18 with TRBJ1-2, with D tentatively TRBD1 (6 bases). Per germline, CDR1 KGHSH and CDR2 LQKENI. The CDR3 is 14 amino acids. Trimming took 5 bases from V and 0 from J, leaving 10 bases between them. CDR3 bases: TGTGCCAGCTCAATAAACAGGGCTAACTATGGCTACACCTTC. Its protein product is CASSINRANYGYTF.

The CDR3 is CASAVDSSINQPQHF. CDR3 in DNA: TGTGCCAGCGCCGTAGACAGCTCGATCAATCAGCCCCAGCATTTT. The gene calls are TRBV28 and TRBJ1-5; the D gene is possibly TRBD1 (5 bases). V dropped 8 bases and J dropped 3 bases, with 17 bases sitting between them. The CDR3 length is 15 residues. Germline assignment: CDR1 MDHEN and CDR2 SYDVKM.

The CDR3 DNA follows: TGTGCCAGCTCACCTCGGGGGACCCGCACAGATACGCAGTATTTT. Its translation: CASSPRGTRTDTQYF. This chain uses TRBV18 with TRBJ2-3, with a possible D match to TRBD2 (6 bases). The germline V gene encodes CDR1 KGHSH and CDR2 LQKENI. CDR3 length: 15 amino acids. V was pared by 3 bases and J by 1 base, with 11 bases between.

Only a few counts were recorded for this clone. V and J are TRBV7-3 and TRBJ2-5; D is perhaps TRBD2 (5 bases). CDR3 length: 14 amino acids. Germline values: CDR1 SGHTA, CDR2 FQGTGA. Between the trimmed V and J ends, which lost 2 bases and 7 bases, there was a span of 14 bases. DNA of the CDR3: TGTGCCAGCAGCTTAGGCACCGCGGGTGGGACCCAGTACTTC. It is translated as CASSLGTAGGTQYF.

The J gene is TRBJ2-2, the V gene TRBV18, with D tentatively TRBD2 (5 bases). From germline, CDR1 is KGHSH and CDR2 LQKENI. This CDR3 is 14 amino acids long. The germline V and J ends were trimmed by 10 bases and 5 bases, with 17 bases remaining between them. The chain's CDR3 is CATLVHGGTGELFF. CDR3 bases: TGTGCCACGCTGGTCCATGGCGGGACCGGGGAGCTGTTTTTT.

The chain employs TRBV18 and TRBJ2-7; the match to TRBD1 covers 8 bases. The CDR3 has 16 residues. The germline gives CDR1 KGHSH, CDR2 LQKENI. Losses at the gene ends were 3 bases for V and 1 base for J; bases not matched to a gene: 8. The chain's CDR3 is CASSPRQGLGSYEQYF. Here the CDR3 DNA reads TGTGCCAGCTCACCTAGACAGGGGCTCGGGTCCTACGAGCAGTACTTC.

The chain couples TRBV2 to TRBJ1-3, with a possible D match to TRBD1 (6 bases). In germline, CDR1 is SNHLY, CDR2 FYNNEI. Trimming shortened V by 6 bases and J by 5 bases, and 20 bases separated the two germline ends. The CDR3 covers 16 residues. The CDR3 is CASSDDRPWGRNTIYF. The CDR3 nucleotides are TGTGCCAGCAGCGATGACAGGCCCTGGGGTAGAAACACCATATATTTT. The variable domain in full, with the rest retrieved from reference TRBV2 and TRBJ1-3, is EPEVTQTPSHQVTQMGQEVILRCVPISNHLYFYWYRQILGQKVEFLVSFYNNEISEKSEIFDDQFSVERPDGSNFTLKIRSTKLEDSAMYFCASSDDRPWGRNTIYFGEGSWLTVV.

The J gene is TRBJ2-7, the V gene TRBV19; perhaps TRBD1 as D (6 bases). In germline, CDR1 is LNHDA, CDR2 SQIVND (reference sequence). With 9 bases removed from V and 4 bases from J, the gap between germline ends came to 19 bases. The length of the CDR3 is 14 residues. The CDR3 region is CASTPGHGPYEQYF. The CDR3 nucleotides read TGTGCCAGCACTCCGGGACACGGGCCGTACGAGCAGTACTTC.

A single count supports this clone. The V call is TRBV27, the J call TRBJ1-1; the D is unclear. CDR3 length: 13 residues. Trimming cost V 2 bases and J 2 bases, with 6 bases left between them. Germline CDR1 MNHEY, CDR2 SMNVEV (reference sequence). CDR3 in amino acids: CASSLAENTEAFF. Written as DNA, the CDR3 is TGTGCCAGCAGTTTAGCAGAAAACACTGAAGCTTTCTTT.

This clone has just one count. The chain links TRBV6-1 to TRBJ1-4; 10 bases map to TRBD1. This CDR3 comprises 15 residues. Trimming removed 4 bases from V and 8 bases from J; junction bases left unmatched: 7. Germline V lookup: CDR1 MNHNS, CDR2 SASEGT. For the CDR3, the DNA is TGTGCCAGCAGTGGCAGCGGGACAGGGGAGGAAAAACTGTTTTTT. Residues: CASSGSGTGEEKLFF.

This clone was seen only once. J is TRBJ1-5 and V is TRBV30; 8 bases are shared with TRBD1. CDR1 is GTSNPN and CDR2 is SVGIG in the germline V gene (reference sequence). CDR3 length: 16 residues. V shed 3 bases and J 0 bases; nucleotides not matched to a gene: 7. CDR3 in amino acids: CAWSPRGRGSNQPQHF. The DNA of the CDR3 is TGTGCCTGGAGCCCCAGGGGGCGAGGTAGCAATCAGCCCCAGCATTTT.

The V and J genes are TRBV2 and TRBJ2-1, with 12 positions matching TRBD2. V gave up 6 bases and J gave up 9 bases; unmatched junction bases: 9. The germline V gene has CDR1 SNHLY and CDR2 FYNNEI. CDR3 length: 15 amino acids. CDR3 sequence (DNA): TGTGCCAGCAGGGCTAGCGGGGGGGAGGTTGGTGAGCAGTTCTTC. Residues: CASRASGGEVGEQFF. Based on the CDR3 plus reference TRBV2 and TRBJ2-1, the full variable domain is EPEVTQTPSHQVTQMGQEVILRCVPISNHLYFYWYRQILGQKVEFLVSFYNNEISEKSEIFDDQFSVERPDGSNFTLKIRSTKLEDSAMYFCASRASGGEVGEQFFGPGTRLTVL.

The rearrangement joins TRBV4-1 to TRBJ1-5; perhaps TRBD1 as D (5 bases). The CDR3 runs to 14 residues. Per the germline V gene, CDR1 is MGHRA and CDR2 is YSYEKL. The germline V and J ends were trimmed by 0 bases and 7 bases, with 10 bases remaining between them. CDR3 nucleotide sequence: TGCGCCAGCAGCCAAGAACTGCGGGGCCAGCCCCAGCATTTT. Protein sequence: CASSQELRGQPQHF.

The rearrangement links TRBV19 to TRBJ1-1; D remains ambiguous. Between the trimmed V and J ends, which lost 5 bases and 0 bases, there was a span of 10 bases. This CDR3 comprises 14 residues. Germline-derived CDR1 and CDR2 are LNHDA and SQIVND (reference sequence). CDR3 amino acids: CASSPNRLNTEAFF. CDR3 sequence (DNA): TGTGCCAGTAGTCCCAACAGATTGAACACTGAAGCTTTCTTT. Based on the CDR3 plus reference TRBV19 and TRBJ1-1, the full variable domain is DGGITQSPKYLFRKEGQNVTLSCEQNLNHDAMYWYRQDPGQGLRLIYYSQIVNDFQKGDIAEGYSVSREKKESFPLTVTSAQKNPTAFYLCASSPNRLNTEAFFGQGTRLTVV.

The genes are TRBV19 and TRBJ1-3; D is ambiguous. CDR1 and CDR2 from the germline V gene are LNHDA and SQIVND (reference sequence). Trimming stripped 5 bases from V and 10 bases from J, with 12 bases between. The CDR3 length is 12 residues. The CDR3 sequence is CASSGGSRTIYF. The CDR3 coding sequence is TGTGCCAGTAGTGGCGGAAGCCGGACCATATATTTT.

This clone occurred once. The gene calls are TRBV18 and TRBJ1-4; D is ambiguous. The V gene's germline CDR1 is KGHSH and CDR2 LQKENI. The germline V and J ends were trimmed by 4 bases and 3 bases, with 15 bases remaining between them. The CDR3 runs 16 residues. CDR3 DNA: TGTGCCAGCTCACTCTTTCGCGGGCCCTCTAATGAAAAACTGTTTTTT. Translated, it gives CASSLFRGPSNEKLFF.

V and J are TRBV30 and TRBJ2-7, with D perhaps given as TRBD1 or TRBD2 (5 bases each). This CDR3 spans 12 amino acids. V was clipped by 5 bases and J by 8 bases, with 16 bases between them. From germline, CDR1 is GTSNPN and CDR2 SVGIG (reference sequence). The CDR3 coding sequence is TGTGCCTGGGGTGACAGCGGTACGAAGCAGTACTTC. Its translation is CAWGDSGTKQYF.

This clone has only one observation. This chain uses TRBV15 with TRBJ2-1; D may be TRBD1 (5 bases). Germline lookup yields CDR1 LNHNV and CDR2 YYDKDF (reference sequence). The ends were cut back, 1 base at V and 0 bases at J, with 10 bases in the middle. This CDR3 is built from 16 residues. CDR3 loop: CATSRGGANSYNEQFF. As DNA, the CDR3 is TGTGCCACCAGCAGAGGGGGCGCCAACTCCTACAATGAGCAGTTCTTC.

The chain combines TRBV6-5 with TRBJ2-1; D is undetermined. V was cut by 7 bases and J by 9 bases, with 7 bases left in between. Germline V gene lookup returns CDR1 MNHEY and CDR2 SVGAGI. The CDR3 has 10 residues. The CDR3 is CASMYREQFF. The CDR3 coding sequence is TGTGCCAGCATGTATCGTGAGCAGTTCTTC.

This chain uses TRBV6-5 with TRBJ1-2; 8 nucleotides align to TRBD1. Germline V gives CDR1 MNHEY, CDR2 SVGAGI. The CDR3 has 13 amino acids. With 6 bases clipped from V and 3 bases from J, the junction kept 3 bases outside the gene matches. The CDR3 loop reads CASRATGDYGYTF. The CDR3 DNA follows: TGTGCCAGCAGGGCGACAGGGGACTATGGCTACACCTTC.